This is a list of T cell receptor beta chains from one sample in a study of T cell clones after liver transplantation. The method was immunoSEQ multiplex PCR; TCRdb's version includes in-frame clones alone and lacks a portion of them. Of about 33,000 clones detected, around 94% appear once; the ten largest clones hold 25% to 30%. The specimen comprised CD8+ T cells from blood, sampled 12 months after liver transplant. Receptors originate from a human patient who received a liver transplant. The graft donor may have given rise to some T cells. CDR3s include the opening cysteine and the closing phenylalanine or tryptophan. The D gene is left open where the match is weak. Expanded clones are given a class, and other clones once, few, many or no size at all.

j_gene	abundance	v_gene	d_gene	CDR3aa	CDR3nt
TRBJ2-7	once	TRBV7-9	TRBD1	CASSSQGSYEQYF	TGTGCCAGCAGCTCACAGGGGTCCTACGAGCAGTACTTC
TRBJ2-1	NA	TRBV2	NA	CASSGLSNEQFF	TGTGCCAGCAGTGGACTGTCCAATGAGCAGTTCTTC
TRBJ2-7	NA	TRBV5-5	TRBD1	CASSSDRVYEQYF	TGTGCCAGCAGCTCGGACAGGGTCTACGAGCAGTACTTC
TRBJ2-1	NA	TRBV2	TRBD2	CASSVLGAGGRNNEQFF	TGTGCCAGCAGTGTGTTAGGCGCGGGAGGGCGCAACAATGAGCAGTTCTTC
TRBJ2-7	NA	TRBV5-4	NA	CASSFSPAGYEQYF	TGTGCCAGCAGCTTCTCACCCGCCGGGTACGAGCAGTACTTC
TRBJ2-4	NA	TRBV4-3	NA	CASSQARGSIQYF	TGCGCCAGCAGCCAAGCGAGGGGGAGCATTCAGTACTTC
TRBJ2-2	NA	TRBV7-6	NA	CASSHRGSAGELFF	TGTGCCAGCAGCCATAGGGGGTCCGCCGGGGAGCTGTTTTTT
TRBJ2-4	NA	TRBV6-1	TRBD1	CASSVSRTGENIQYF	TGTGCCAGCAGTGTCTCCAGGACAGGGGAAAACATTCAGTACTTC
TRBJ2-7	NA	TRBV7-2	NA	CASSFPGGSYEQYF	TGTGCCAGCAGCTTCCCCGGGGGTTCTTACGAGCAGTACTTC
TRBJ2-1	NA	TRBV27	NA	CASSSDLAGSYNEQFF	TGTGCCAGCAGTTCGGATTTAGCTGGGTCCTACAATGAGCAGTTCTTC
TRBJ2-3	NA	TRBV13	NA	CASSSLNVGGTSTDTQYF	TGTGCCAGCAGCTCCTTAAACGTAGGGGGGACGAGCACAGATACGCAGTATTTT
TRBJ1-1	once	TRBV30	NA	CAWTSFPAEAFF	TGTGCCTGGACATCCTTCCCCGCTGAAGCTTTCTTT
TRBJ1-1	NA	TRBV28	NA	CATHTDAMNTEAFF	TGTGCCACCCACACGGACGCAATGAACACTGAAGCTTTCTTT
TRBJ1-5	NA	TRBV28	NA	CASTGGGPLSNQPQHF	TGTGCCAGCACGGGGGGGGGTCCCCTTAGCAATCAGCCCCAGCATTTT
TRBJ2-3	NA	TRBV7-8	NA	CASEGGTVDTQYF	TGTGCCAGCGAGGGGGGGACGGTGGATACGCAGTATTTT
TRBJ2-1	NA	TRBV6-5	TRBD2	CASSYGGLAGDNEQFF	TGTGCCAGCAGTTACGGGGGACTAGCGGGAGACAATGAGCAGTTCTTC